The rows below give T cell receptor beta chains drawn from one sample of a study of PD-L1 blockade in urothelial cancer. The data were produced by immunoSEQ multiplex PCR, yet TCRdb's version contains in-frame clones alone and is incomplete. This table holds about 100,000 clones, 70% to 90% found once. The sample in question was PBMCs, obtained around atezolizumab (anti-PD-L1) treatment. The receptors were gathered from a man aged 50 or older with urothelial cancer. Both conserved end residues are part of each CDR3. The D gene is left open where the match is weak. Only part of the rows carry a size: once, few, many, or a class if the clone is expanded.

clone_size cdr3_length j_call d_call v_call cdr3_aa cdr3_nt
. 15 TRBJ2-1 TRBD2 TRBV28 CASSRGLAGAVEQFF TGTGCCAGCAGCAGGGGACTAGCGGGAGCTGTTGAGCAGTTCTTC
few 14 TRBJ2-2 . TRBV5-8 CASSLPRATGELFF TGTGCCAGCAGCTTGCCCAGGGCCACCGGGGAGCTGTTTTTT
once 14 TRBJ2-7 TRBD2 TRBV28 CASGLAGALLEQYF TGTGCCAGCGGGTTAGCGGGAGCCCTACTCGAGCAGTACTTC
few 11 TRBJ1-1 . TRBV20-1 CSATPRNRAFF TGCAGTGCTACGCCCAGAAATCGCGCTTTCTTT
. 14 TRBJ1-3 TRBD1 TRBV6-5 CASSAQGNRNTIYF TGTGCCAGCAGTGCACAGGGGAATCGGAACACCATATATTTT
. 14 TRBJ2-2 . TRBV5-1 CASRRDRNTGELFF TGCGCCAGCCGGAGGGACAGAAACACCGGGGAGCTGTTTTTT
few 16 TRBJ2-5 TRBD1 TRBV5-5 CASSLVGTGGLETQYF TGTGCCAGCAGCTTGGTGGGGACAGGGGGCCTGGAGACCCAGTACTTC
once 15 TRBJ2-7 TRBD1 TRBV5-1 CASSLATGNPYEQYF TGCGCCAGCAGCTTGGCGACAGGGAATCCCTACGAGCAGTACTTC
. 13 TRBJ2-5 . TRBV10-3 CAIRRQGMETQYF TGTGCCATCAGACGCCAGGGGATGGAGACCCAGTACTTC
. 15 TRBJ1-4 TRBD1 TRBV18 CASSLGTGVGEKLFF TGTGCCAGCTCACTTGGGACAGGGGTCGGTGAAAAACTGTTTTTT
. 15 TRBJ2-1 . TRBV28 CASRTSAGYYNEQFF TGTGCCAGCAGGACTAGTGCGGGATATTACAATGAGCAGTTCTTC
. 13 TRBJ1-4 . TRBV6-6 CASSFSGNEKLFF TGTGCCAGCAGTTTTAGCGGTAATGAAAAACTGTTTTTT
. 14 TRBJ2-7 . TRBV28 CASSLSTVSYEQYF TGTGCCAGCAGTTTATCCACTGTCTCCTACGAGCAGTACTTC
. 13 TRBJ2-3 . TRBV27 CASRTGNTDTQYF TGTGCCAGCAGGACCGGGAACACAGATACGCAGTATTTT
. 15 TRBJ2-3 . TRBV19 CASSIWGLATDTQYF TGTGCCAGTAGTATCTGGGGGCTAGCCACAGATACGCAGTATTTT
. 16 TRBJ1-6 . TRBV28 CASRPQGGGRNSPLHF TGTGCCAGCAGACCTCAGGGAGGTGGCCGTAATTCACCCCTCCACTTT
. 13 TRBJ1-1 . TRBV7-3 CASSATPNTEAFF TGTGCCAGCAGCGCGACACCGAACACTGAAGCTTTCTTT
. 16 TRBJ2-1 TRBD2 TRBV30 CAWTGSGRFGYNEQFF TGTGCCTGGACAGGTAGCGGGAGGTTCGGGTACAATGAGCAGTTCTTC
. 13 TRBJ2-7 . TRBV28 CATLGPIPYEQYF TGTGCCACCCTTGGGCCTATCCCCTACGAGCAGTACTTC
once 17 TRBJ2-3 . TRBV19 CASSIWTGRGSTDTQYF TGTGCCAGTAGTATATGGACAGGGAGGGGGAGCACAGATACGCAGTATTTT
. 15 TRBJ2-3 TRBD2 TRBV11-1 CASSLSGGGTDTQYF TGTGCCAGCAGCTTATCGGGAGGAGGCACAGATACGCAGTATTTT
. 14 TRBJ2-5 TRBD2 TRBV12-5 CASAPSGPPGTQYF TGTGCTAGTGCACCTAGCGGTCCACCGGGCACCCAGTACTTC
. 15 TRBJ1-6 TRBD1 TRBV13 CASSARDRNNSPLHF TGTGCCAGCAGCGCCAGGGACAGAAATAATTCACCCCTCCACTTT
. 14 TRBJ2-3 TRBD2 TRBV2 CASSSGRSTDTQYF TGTGCCAGTTCTAGCGGGAGAAGCACAGATACGCAGTATTTT
few 17 TRBJ2-3 . TRBV4-1 CASSQSGNPLVSDTQYF TGCGCCAGCAGCCAATCCGGGAATCCCTTGGTCTCAGATACGCAGTATTTT
few 14 TRBJ2-7 . TRBV2 CASSTTMTRSEQYF TGTGCCAGCAGTACCACAATGACTAGATCCGAGCAGTACTTC
. 17 TRBJ1-2 . TRBV5-5 CASSDGRVLYRTYGYTF TGTGCCAGCAGCGACGGCAGGGTGCTTTATCGGACCTATGGCTACACCTTC
once 15 TRBJ2-7 TRBD2 TRBV4-1 CASSQVTSGFYEQYF TGCGCCAGCAGCCAAGTAACTAGCGGGTTTTACGAGCAGTACTTC
. 15 TRBJ2-1 TRBD1 TRBV7-6 CASSYDRGHAVEQFF TGTGCCAGCAGCTACGACAGGGGCCACGCCGTTGAGCAGTTCTTC
. 21 TRBJ2-3 TRBD1 TRBV30 CAWIQPYRDRVLGWDTDTQYF TGTGCCTGGATTCAACCGTATCGGGACAGGGTCTTGGGTTGGGATACAGATACGCAGTATTTT
. 16 TRBJ2-2 . TRBV18 CASSPSGGHITGELFF TGTGCCAGCTCACCATCAGGGGGGCATATCACCGGGGAGCTGTTTTTT
. 16 TRBJ1-1 . TRBV5-4 CASSLGGGAGNTEAFF TGTGCCAGCAGCTTGGGGGGTGGGGCCGGTAACACTGAAGCTTTCTTT
. 15 TRBJ2-5 TRBD1 TRBV7-2 CASFDRVGGQETQYF TGTGCCAGCTTCGACAGGGTAGGCGGCCAAGAGACCCAGTACTTC
. 12 TRBJ2-1 TRBD2 TRBV6-1 CASSPGRARQFF TGTGCCAGCAGCCCCGGGAGGGCGCGGCAGTTCTTC
. 15 TRBJ2-2 . TRBV7-9 CASSLVGTRTGELFF TGTGCCAGCAGCTTAGTAGGGACACGTACCGGGGAGCTGTTTTTT
. 15 TRBJ2-6 TRBD1 TRBV9 CASSGTGSGANVLTF TGTGCCAGCAGCGGGACAGGGTCCGGGGCCAACGTCCTGACTTTC
. 14 TRBJ1-2 TRBD1 TRBV5-1 CASSLYTGGEGYTF TGCGCCAGCAGCTTGTACACAGGGGGTGAGGGCTACACCTTC